These 10 T cell receptor beta chains were sequenced from one sample in a study of T cells in localized non-small cell lung cancer. The repertoire was sequenced with immunoSEQ multiplex PCR; TCRdb's copy has only in-frame clones and lacks some. The sample has roughly 1,900 clones, around a quarter seen once. Sequencing was performed on lung tumor tissue, taken before any cancer treatment. Every receptor here comes from a woman aged 35-75 years with stage II squamous cell lung carcinoma.

This clone has only a few counts. The chain joins TRBV6-8 to TRBJ1-1; 7 nucleotides match TRBD1. The CDR3 is made up of 12 amino acids. Germline V gene lookup returns CDR1 MNHGY and CDR2 SAAAGT. Trimming cost V 11 bases and J 4 bases; bases outside gene matches: 7. The chain's CDR3 is CAASGGSTEAFF. The CDR3 DNA follows: TGTGCCGCTTCAGGGGGGTCCACTGAAGCTTTCTTT.

The chain uses TRBV6-8 and TRBJ2-5; D unresolved. Germline loops: CDR1 MNHGY, CDR2 SAAAGT. The length of the CDR3 is 14 residues. The V end lost 0 bases, the J end lost 6 bases, and 11 bases lay between the germline ends. As DNA, the CDR3 is TGTGCCAGCAGTTACTCGAATTGGGTGCAGACCCAGTACTTC. It encodes CASSYSNWVQTQYF.

This clone is labeled as large. The same CDR3 can be traced to other DNA sequences in this sample. The chain employs TRBV14 and TRBJ1-1; the match to TRBD1 covers 8 bases. Germline lookup yields CDR1 SGHDN and CDR2 FVKESK. V was clipped by 4 bases and J by 3 bases; unmatched bases: 7. The CDR3 extends over 15 amino acids. CDR3 sequence: CASSPRTGWDTEAFF. CDR3 in DNA: TGTGCCAGCAGCCCCCGGACAGGGTGGGACACTGAAGCTTTCTTT.

This clone came up a few times. This chain connects TRBV14 to TRBJ1-1; TRBD1 agrees at 7 bases. The CDR3 consists of 12 residues. V dropped 3 bases and J dropped 7; count of bases not matched to a gene: 2. Germline-derived CDR1 and CDR2 are SGHDN and FVKESK. The chain's CDR3 is CASSHRTGEAFF. In DNA form, the CDR3 reads TGTGCCAGCAGCCACCGGACAGGTGAAGCTTTCTTT. The variable domain in full, with the rest retrieved from reference TRBV14 and TRBJ1-1, is EAGVTQFPSHSVIEKGQTVTLRCDPISGHDNLYWYRRVMGKEIKFLLHFVKESKQDESGMPNNRFLAERTGGTYSTLKVQPAELEDSGVYFCASSHRTGEAFFGQGTRLTVV.

The rearrangement joins TRBV30 to TRBJ2-7, with 12 bases identical to TRBD1. Germline CDR1 GTSNPN, CDR2 SVGIG (reference sequence). V lost 2 bases and J lost 6; bases outside the gene matches: 5. The length of the CDR3 is 14 residues. CDR3 in amino acids: CAWSYRDRGLEQYF. The CDR3 nucleotides read TGTGCCTGGAGTTACCGGGACAGGGGGCTCGAGCAGTACTTC.

This clone was seen a handful of times. The chain carries TRBV6-8 and TRBJ2-1, with 9 bases lining up with TRBD2. Germline V CDR1 and CDR2: MNHGY, SAAAGT. This CDR3 has 15 amino acids. V lost 6 bases and J lost 3; bases outside the gene matches: 6. DNA of the CDR3: TGTGCCAGCAGGCCAGCGGGAGGCCGCTACAATGAGCAGTTCTTC. Translated: CASRPAGGRYNEQFF.

The V and J genes are TRBV12-2 and TRBJ2-1; the table's D gene call, TRBD2, was not cross checked with the DNA. TRBV12-2 is a recognized pseudogene. CDR3 length: 14 residues. The CDR3 loop reads CACGPPSSYNEQFF. The CDR3 nucleotides read TGTGCTTGCGGGCCACCTAGCTCCTACAATGAGCAGTTCTTC.

The genes are TRBV7-1 and TRBJ2-1; 8 bases are a match to TRBD2. TRBV7-1 is flagged as an ORF with uncertain function. With 5 bases clipped from V and 8 bases from J, the junction kept 17 bases outside the gene matches. This CDR3 is 17 amino acids long. The CDR3 DNA sequence: TGTGCCAGCAGCCAAGGGCTAGCGGGCCTTATGGGAGATGAGCAGTTCTTC. Translated, it gives CASSQGLAGLMGDEQFF.

By sample share, this clone is large. The chain links TRBV9 to TRBJ2-3, with no clear D. The germline gives CDR1 SGDLS, CDR2 YYNGEE. The length of the CDR3 is 14 residues. V lost 3 bases to trimming and J lost 5 bases, with 13 bases between them. CDR3 nucleotides: TGTGCCAGCAGCGGATCCGCAGACCAAGATACGCAGTATTTT. Residues: CASSGSADQDTQYF. The full variable domain, rest sourced from reference TRBV9 and TRBJ2-3, is DSGVTQTPKHLITATGQRVTLRCSPRSGDLSVYWYQQSLDQGLQFLIQYYNGEERAKGNILERFSAQQFPDLHSELNLSSLELGDSALYFCASSGSADQDTQYFGPGTRLTVL.

The V call is TRBV29-1, the J call TRBJ1-4, with 7 positions matching TRBD1. The germline V gene has CDR1 SQVTM and CDR2 ANQGSEA. The CDR3 loop spans 13 amino acids. The ends lost 7 bases at V and 7 bases at J; junction bases unmatched: 9. CDR3 in DNA: TGCAGCGCCGGGGGAGGGGGCGGTGAAAAACTGTTTTTT. Its translation: CSAGGGGGEKLFF. The full variable domain, with the rest looked up from reference TRBV29-1 and TRBJ1-4, is SAVISQKPSRDICQRGTSLTIQCQVDSQVTMMFWYRQQPGQSLTLIATANQGSEATYESGFVIDKFPISRPNLTFSTLTVSNMSPEDSSIYLCSAGGGGGEKLFFGSGTQLSVL.